The rows below give T cell receptor beta chains drawn from one sample of a study of tumor and adjacent non-tumor tissue in lung cancer. TCRdb processed the multiplex PCR reads anew with MiXCR; each CDR3 protein has one entry. The sample lists approximately 90,000 distinct CDR3 sequences, around 65% occurring once. Material: lung tumor tissue. These receptors originate from a man between 65 and 80 years old with non-small cell lung cancer. CDR3s include the opening cysteine and the closing phenylalanine or tryptophan. A D gene is named only where the DNA matches it firmly. Expanded clones are given a class, and other clones once, few, many or no size at all.

V gene,clone size,D gene,J gene,CDR3 DNA,CDR3 protein
TRBV6-1,once,.,TRBJ2-4,TGTGCCAGCACTGATAGGACAGTGCAGTACTTC,CASTDRTVQYF
TRBV5-1,.,.,TRBJ2-1,TGCGCCAGCAGCTTGGGGCACACCTACAATGAGCAGTTCTTC,CASSLGHTYNEQFF
TRBV11-1,.,.,TRBJ2-5,TGTGTCAGCAGCCCGGACACCCAAGAGACCCAATACTTC,CVSSPDTQETQYF
TRBV20-1,few,.,TRBJ2-7,TGCAGTGCTAGCCGGTTGACTAACAGGGCCTACGAGCAGTACTTC,CSASRLTNRAYEQYF
TRBV30,many,TRBD2,TRBJ2-3,TGTGCCTGGACGGGAGGATCGAGAGATACGCAGTATTTT,CAWTGGSRDTQYF
TRBV6-1,.,.,TRBJ2-6,TGTGCCAGCAGTGCCGAGGACAGCTCTGGGACCAGCGTCCTAACTTTC,CASSAEDSSGTSVLTF
TRBV28,many,TRBD2,TRBJ2-5,TGTGCCAGCAGTTTCCAGGCTAGCGGGGAAGAGACCCAGTACTTC,CASSFQASGEETQYF
TRBV11-2,.,TRBD2,TRBJ2-1,TGTATCAGCAGCCGATTTAGCGGGAGGGCCCGCAATGAGCAGTTCTTC,CISSRFSGRARNEQFF
TRBV29-1,.,.,TRBJ1-1,TGCAGCGTTGTAGGCAGGGAGTACACTGAGGCTTTCTTT,CSVVGREYTEAFF
TRBV10-3,.,TRBD1,TRBJ1-1,TGTGCCATCGGTGAGGGAGGGGGCCTATTGAACACTGAAGCTTTCTTT,CAIGEGGGLLNTEAFF
TRBV4-2,many,TRBD2,TRBJ2-2,TGTGCCAGCAGCCATCCAGTCTCGGGGGGGCGGCACACCGGGGAGCTGTTTTTT,CASSHPVSGGRHTGELFF
TRBV11-3,once,.,TRBJ2-1,TGTGCCAGCAGCTTGGATCGGGGAACTAATAATGACCAGTTCTTC,CASSLDRGTNNDQFF
TRBV7-9,many,.,TRBJ1-3,TGTGCCAGCACCACGGATTCGAGCTCTGGAAACACCATATATTTT,CASTTDSSSGNTIYF
TRBV6-5,.,.,TRBJ2-1,TGTGCCACCCAAGGACACGGGGCTCTGAAGTTCTTC,CATQGHGALKFF
TRBV29-1,.,.,TRBJ1-5,TGCAGCGTCCGAGGATCCGTGAATCAGCCCCAGCATTTT,CSVRGSVNQPQHF
TRBV29-1,.,.,TRBJ2-3,TGCAGCGTTGAACCCGGGGTGGATACGCAGTATTTT,CSVEPGVDTQYF
TRBV7-9,few,.,TRBJ2-3,TGTGCCAGCAGCTTAGTGCTAGCGAAAGATACGCAGTATTTT,CASSLVLAKDTQYF
TRBV5-5,.,.,TRBJ2-3,TGTGTCAGCAGCTTAGAGGGACGGGACACAGATACGCAGTATTTT,CVSSLEGRDTDTQYF
TRBV28,many,TRBD1,TRBJ2-7,TGTGCCAGCAGGCCCCCAGGGGGCGGAAACTACGAGCAGTACTTC,CASRPPGGGNYEQYF
TRBV11-3,.,.,TRBJ2-2,TGTGCCAGCAGGTTAGGCCGTGGATCAGGCGGGGAGCTATTTTTT,CASRLGRGSGGELFF
TRBV10-3,.,.,TRBJ2-7,TGTGCCACCGGGATATGGGTCCACGAGCAATACTTC,CATGIWVHEQYF
TRBV20-1,few,.,TRBJ2-7,TGCAGTGCTACCAGGGGTTATGACGAGCAATACTTC,CSATRGYDEQYF
TRBV28,.,.,TRBJ1-4,TGTGCCAGCAGACAGACGGTTAATGAAAAAGTGTTTTTT,CASRQTVNEKVFF
TRBV12-3/TRBV12-4,.,.,TRBJ2-1,TGTGCCAGCAGTTCCACATGGGCGGGTGAGCAGTTCTTC,CASSSTWAGEQFF
TRBV18,once,.,TRBJ2-1,TGTGTCAGCTCCCCTGGCCCACGTCAGTTCTTC,CVSSPGPRQFF
TRBV11-2,.,.,TRBJ1-2,TGTGTCAGCAGCTTGACAAACCTGGGCATTCTCACCTTC,CVSSLTNLGILTF
TRBV11-2,medium-sized,.,TRBJ2-2,TGTGCCAGCAGCTCAACACGTTTTCTAGGGGGGGAGGCGGAGCTGTTTTTT,CASSSTRFLGGEAELFF
TRBV5-5,many,TRBD2,TRBJ2-4,TGTGCCAGCAGCCCCCGGGGAGCGGGGGGTGGGGTAGCCAAAAACATTCAGTACTTC,CASSPRGAGGGVAKNIQYF
TRBV29-1,.,.,TRBJ2-2,TGTAGCGTTGAAGTGAAGAACACCGGGGAGCTGTTGTTT,CSVEVKNTGELLF
TRBV30,few,.,TRBJ1-2,TGTGCCTGGGGGGGTGGTGTCTATGGCTACACCTTC,CAWGGGVYGYTF
TRBV20-1,.,TRBD2,TRBJ2-1,TGCAGTGCTCCGGCTCCGGGACTAGGAACCTACAGTGAGCAGTTCTTC,CSAPAPGLGTYSEQFF
TRBV6-5,few,.,TRBJ2-1,TGTGCCGGCAGATACGGGGGATACAATGAGCAGTTCTTC,CAGRYGGYNEQFF
TRBV29-1,.,.,TRBJ2-5,TGCAGCGTTGATGGCGGACTGCAAGAGATCCAGTACTTC,CSVDGGLQEIQYF
TRBV30,many,.,TRBJ2-2,TGTGCCTGGAGTGTTTTGTCGGGAAACGCGAACACCGGGGAGCTGTTTTTT,CAWSVLSGNANTGELFF
TRBV11-2,.,TRBD2,TRBJ2-3,TGTGGCAGCAACACGGGACTAGCGGGGGGGTCGGGTACGCAGTATTTT,CGSNTGLAGGSGTQYF
TRBV29-1,.,.,TRBJ2-3,TGCAACTTTTATTGGGTAGATACGCAGTATTTT,CNFYWVDTQYF
TRBV6-1,many,TRBD1,TRBJ2-4,TGTGCCAGCAGTGAGGGGACAGGGGAAGACATTCAGTACTTC,CASSEGTGEDIQYF
TRBV4-2,.,TRBD2,TRBJ2-2,TGTGCTAGCAGCCTAAAGGAAGCGGGACGATCCGGGGAGCTGTTTTTT,CASSLKEAGRSGELFF
TRBV4-2,.,.,TRBJ2-7,TGTGCCAGCAGCCATCTTGGGGGGGGCCGCGAGCGGTACTTC,CASSHLGGGRERYF
TRBV7-9,once,TRBD1,TRBJ1-2,TGTGCCAGCACCTTCCAGGGGGCGAGTGATGACTATGGCTACACCTTC,CASTFQGASDDYGYTF
TRBV7-9,many,.,TRBJ1-2,TGTGCCAGCGACCCTCTTTGGGGGCATAACTATGGCTACACCTTC,CASDPLWGHNYGYTF
TRBV10-3,.,.,TRBJ2-5,TGTGCCATCAGTGGATTCAGGGGCTTAAGTCAAGAGACACAGTACTTC,CAISGFRGLSQETQYF
TRBV11-2,.,TRBD2,TRBJ2-2,TGTGCCATCAGCTCGGGACTAGTTGGGACTTACAGTATGGAGCTGTTTTTT,CAISSGLVGTYSMELFF
TRBV11-1,.,.,TRBJ2-7,TGTTCCAGCAATCCAGGTCAAACCAGGAGCTCCTACGAGCAGTACTTC,CSSNPGQTRSSYEQYF
TRBV28,.,.,TRBJ1-2,TGTGCCAGCAGTACCTGGACAGCGACAATCACCTTC,CASSTWTATITF
TRBV2,.,.,TRBJ1-5,TGTGCCAGCAGCTCCACGGGACGGGAGATCGATAATCAGCCCCGGCATTTT,CASSSTGREIDNQPRHF
TRBV24-1,many,TRBD1,TRBJ1-2,TGTGCCACCAGTGATTCCCGCGAGGGGGCGGGTGGCTACACCTTC,CATSDSREGAGGYTF
TRBV11-2,.,.,TRBJ2-3,TGTGCCAGTAGCCCCATAGGGATCCGTACAGATACGCAGTATTTT,CASSPIGIRTDTQYF
TRBV12-3/TRBV12-4,many,.,TRBJ1-5,TGTGCCAGCAGTTCCAGCGGCAATCAGCCCCAGCATTTT,CASSSSGNQPQHF
TRBV11-2,large,TRBD1,TRBJ2-5,TGTGCCAGCAGCTGGACCAGGACAGGCCAAGAGACCCAGTACTTC,CASSWTRTGQETQYF
TRBV7-9,.,.,TRBJ1-1,TGTGCCAGCAGCATGGCAGGACCCATGAACACTGAGGCTTTCTTT,CASSMAGPMNTEAFF
TRBV6-5,.,TRBD1,TRBJ2-3,TGTGCCATCAGTAGGGGACAGCTTCGCACAGATACGCGGTATTTT,CAISRGQLRTDTRYF
TRBV30,many,.,TRBJ1-2,TGTGCCTGGAGTGTAGAGGTTTCTGGCTACACCTTC,CAWSVEVSGYTF
TRBV10-3,many,.,TRBJ2-7,TGTGCCATCAGTGATACGGGGGACTACGAGCAGTACTTC,CAISDTGDYEQYF